A selection of T cell receptor beta chains follows, all from one sample in a study of tumor and adjacent non-tumor tissue in lung cancer. One entry per CDR3 protein, called by TCRdb with MiXCR from the multiplex PCR reads. Among fewer than 85,000 distinct CDR3 sequences listed, 65% to 90% were seen once. Sequenced input: lung tumor tissue. The source is a woman in her 50s with non-small cell lung cancer. The CDR3 runs from the conserved cysteine through the conserved F or W. Each record gives: J gene, D gene, clone size, V gene, CDR3 DNA, CDR3 protein. The D gene is left open where the match is weak. Only some rows state a clone size, as once, few, many or a class for expanded clones.

TRBJ1-2 NA once TRBV28 TGTGCCAGCAGCTGCAGGGTTAACTGTGGCTACACCTTC CASSCRVNCGYTF
TRBJ2-5 NA NA TRBV29-1 TGCAGCGTTGGATGCGACAGTCAAGAGACCCAGTACTTC CSVGCDSQETQYF
TRBJ2-1 TRBD1 NA TRBV11-1 TGTGCCAGAAGCCGACAGGGGATGGATGAGCACTTCTTC CARSRQGMDEHFF
TRBJ2-3 TRBD2 NA TRBV20-1 TGCAGCGTCAACCTCCTGCGGGAGAGGCAGTATTTT CSVNLLRERQYF
TRBJ1-5 NA NA TRBV6-2/TRBV6-3 TGTGCCAGCAGTTTAGAATCTGTGGTATATGTCAGCGATCTTAATCAGCCCCAGCATTTT CASSLESVVYVSDLNQPQHF
TRBJ2-3 NA NA TRBV11-2 TGTGCCAGCAGCTTAGAAGGTTGGCGCACAGATACGCAGTATTTT CASSLEGWRTDTQYF
TRBJ2-7 TRBD1 NA TRBV11-2 TGTACCAGCAGCTTAGGTAGGGGGCTATACAAGCAGTACTTC CTSSLGRGLYKQYF
TRBJ2-1 TRBD2 NA TRBV20-1 TGCAGTGCTAGAGACACTACCTCTAGCGGGAGTTATGGTGAGCAGTTCTTC CSARDTTSSGSYGEQFF
TRBJ1-1 NA few TRBV10-2 TGCACCAGCCAGGGTGTGGGAACCGAAGCTTTCTTT CTSQGVGTEAFF
TRBJ2-7 TRBD2 many TRBV29-1 TGCAGCGTAAGCGGGAGTGGTTACGAGCAGTACTTC CSVSGSGYEQYF
TRBJ1-6 NA NA TRBV20-1 TGCAGTGCACGACGGATTGGGCTCGTGTCTCGGGCGGAGGAGGGATCACCCCTCCACTTT CSARRIGLVSRAEEGSPLHF
TRBJ2-2 NA NA TRBV11-3 TGTGCCAGCAGCTTGGCAACCACGAACACCGGGGAGCTCTTTTTT CASSLATTNTGELFF
TRBJ2-3 NA NA TRBV20-1 TGCAGTGCTAGTGGCCCATCCGAAGATACGCAGTATTTT CSASGPSEDTQYF
TRBJ2-5 NA NA TRBV20-1 TGCAGTACTATCAGCCCGACAAGCCTTGGGCCCAAAGAGACCCAGTACTTC CSTISPTSLGPKETQYF
TRBJ2-7 NA NA TRBV10-3 TGTGTCATCAGTGAGTCGCGGGCTAATGAGCAGTATTTC CVISESRANEQYF
TRBJ2-2 TRBD2 NA TRBV29-1 TGCAGCCTTGTTCAAGGGACTAGCGGAATCAACACCGGGGAGCTGTTTTTT CSLVQGTSGINTGELFF
TRBJ1-2 NA NA TRBV29-1 TGCAGCGGTGGCTCGTTGGACTATGCCTACACCTTC CSGGSLDYAYTF
TRBJ2-1 NA NA TRBV20-1 TGCAGTGCTTTCCGAGACTCGCTTGCAAATGAGCTGTTCTTC CSAFRDSLANELFF
TRBJ2-1 TRBD1 many TRBV7-9 TGTGCCAGCAGCCCGCGCGGGACAGGGAACAATGAGCAGTTCTTC CASSPRGTGNNEQFF
TRBJ1-5 NA NA TRBV6-5 TGTGCCAACAGCCCTGACAGCAATACCAATCAGCCCCAGCATTTT CANSPDSNTNQPQHF
TRBJ2-7 NA many TRBV20-1 TGCAGTGCTAGATCAGAGGCGGTCTCCTACGAGCAGTACTTC CSARSEAVSYEQYF
TRBJ2-1 NA NA TRBV6-2/TRBV6-3 TGTGCCAGCAGTCAGACTACCAATGAGCAGTTCTTC CASSQTTNEQFF